This TCR beta chain was profiled in a study of beta chain features in type 1 diabetes. Points from the study as a whole: The study found that naive, central memory and Treg TCRB repertoires appeared more similar in patients than in healthy donors. Moderately but significantly shorter TCRB CDR3s were found in Type 1 diabetes patients in all four CD4+ subsets.

Every isolated RNA sample was fully reverse transcribed, so sequencing captured expressed TCRB transcripts. Profiling relied on immunoSEQ multiplex PCR, and the TCRdb table lists in-frame clones only, not all of them. This table holds about 640,000 clones, around 12% found once. V lost 5 bases, J lost 6 bases, and 13 bases stayed unmatched. The CDR3 is made up of 17 amino acids. Germline CDR1 and CDR2: PRHDT and FYEKMQ (reference sequence). CD45RO/CCR7/CD25/CD127/CD95/CD27 staining was used to isolate CD4+ naive, central memory, regulatory and stem cell-like memory cells by sorting. Regarding this clone: What it recognizes is unknown.

The clonotype was recovered from a man younger than 45 with type 1 diabetes. The J gene is TRBJ2-3, the V gene TRBV13; 11 bases agree with TRBD2. The sequenced sample consisted of naive CD4+ T cells from blood. The CDR3 DNA reads as TGTGCCAGCAGCCTTATCCCGACTAGCGGGACCGGGGATACGCAGTATTTT. Protein: CASSLIPTSGTGDTQYF.